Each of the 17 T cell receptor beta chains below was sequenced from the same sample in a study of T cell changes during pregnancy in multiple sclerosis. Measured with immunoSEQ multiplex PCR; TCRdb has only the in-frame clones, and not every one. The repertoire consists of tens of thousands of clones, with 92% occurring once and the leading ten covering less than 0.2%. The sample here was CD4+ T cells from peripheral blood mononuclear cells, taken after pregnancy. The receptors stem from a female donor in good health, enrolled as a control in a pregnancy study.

CDR3 protein: CASSQDRARGSEQYF. CDR3 in DNA: TGTGCCAGCAGCCAAGATAGGGCCAGGGGATCCGAGCAGTACTTC. The rearrangement links TRBV14 to TRBJ2-7; tentatively, D is TRBD1 (6 bases). Between the trimmed V and J ends, which lost 0 bases and 6 bases, there was a span of 15 bases. The CDR3 is 15 residues long. The germline V gene has CDR1 SGHDN and CDR2 FVKESK.

DNA for the CDR3: TGTGCCAGCAGCTTAGCTGGCAGGCCGACGACCTACGAGCAGTACTTC. Protein: CASSLAGRPTTYEQYF. The chain has TRBV7-2 and TRBJ2-7, with D uncertain. With 0 bases removed from V and 2 bases from J, the gap between germline ends came to 14 bases. The CDR3 spans 16 residues. Germline V gives CDR1 SGHTA, CDR2 FQGNSA.

CDR3 coding DNA: TGTGCCTGGAGTCGGGGGACAGATACGCAGTATTTT. Translation gives CAWSRGTDTQYF. This chain links TRBV30 with TRBJ2-3, with D possibly matching TRBD2 (6 bases). Germline assignment: CDR1 GTSNPN and CDR2 SVGIG (reference sequence). Trimming pared 2 bases from V and 3 bases from J, leaving 6 bases between. This CDR3 is 12 amino acids long.

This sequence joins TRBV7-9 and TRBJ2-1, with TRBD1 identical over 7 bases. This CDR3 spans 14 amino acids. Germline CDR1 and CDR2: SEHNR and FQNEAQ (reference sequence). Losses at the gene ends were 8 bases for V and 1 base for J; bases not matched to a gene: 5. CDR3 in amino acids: CASEGARSYNEQFF. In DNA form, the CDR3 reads TGTGCCAGCGAGGGGGCGAGGTCCTACAATGAGCAGTTCTTC. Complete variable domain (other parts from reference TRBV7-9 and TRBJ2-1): DTGVSQNPRHKITKRGQNVTFRCDPISEHNRLYWYRQTLGQGPEFLTYFQNEAQLEKSRLLSDRFSAERPKGSFSTLEIQRTEQGDSAMYLCASEGARSYNEQFFGPGTRLTVL.

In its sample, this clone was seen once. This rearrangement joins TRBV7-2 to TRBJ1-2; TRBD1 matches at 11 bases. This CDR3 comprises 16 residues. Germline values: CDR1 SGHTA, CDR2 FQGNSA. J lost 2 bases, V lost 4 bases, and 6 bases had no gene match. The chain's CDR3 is CASSSGGQGANYGYTF. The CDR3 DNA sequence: TGTGCCAGCAGCTCCGGCGGACAGGGGGCGAACTATGGCTACACCTTC.

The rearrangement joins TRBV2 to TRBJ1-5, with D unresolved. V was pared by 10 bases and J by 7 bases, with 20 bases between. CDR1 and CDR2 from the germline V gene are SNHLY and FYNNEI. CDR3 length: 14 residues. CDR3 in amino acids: CATLRSPSGQPQHF. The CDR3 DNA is TGTGCCACCCTCAGGTCCCCCAGCGGCCAGCCCCAGCATTTT.

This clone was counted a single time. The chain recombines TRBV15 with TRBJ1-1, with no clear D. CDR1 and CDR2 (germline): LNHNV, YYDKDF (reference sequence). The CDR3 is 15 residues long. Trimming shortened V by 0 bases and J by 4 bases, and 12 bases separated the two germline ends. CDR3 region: CATSRDRYGRTEAFF. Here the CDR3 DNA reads TGTGCCACCAGCAGAGATCGCTATGGGCGCACTGAAGCTTTCTTT.

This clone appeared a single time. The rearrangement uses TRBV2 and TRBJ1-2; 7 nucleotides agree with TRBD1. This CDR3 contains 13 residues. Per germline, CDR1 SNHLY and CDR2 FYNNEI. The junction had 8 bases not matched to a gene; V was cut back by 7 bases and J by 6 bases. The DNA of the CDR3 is TGTGCCAGCATGGGCAGGGGGATGGATGGCTACACCTTC. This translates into CASMGRGMDGYTF.

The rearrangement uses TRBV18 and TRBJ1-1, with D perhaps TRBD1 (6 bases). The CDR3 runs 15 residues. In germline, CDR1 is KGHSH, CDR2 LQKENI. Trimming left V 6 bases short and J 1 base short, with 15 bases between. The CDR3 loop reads CASSEFSGANTEAFF. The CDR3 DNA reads TGTGCCAGCTCCGAATTCTCAGGGGCGAACACTGAAGCTTTCTTT.

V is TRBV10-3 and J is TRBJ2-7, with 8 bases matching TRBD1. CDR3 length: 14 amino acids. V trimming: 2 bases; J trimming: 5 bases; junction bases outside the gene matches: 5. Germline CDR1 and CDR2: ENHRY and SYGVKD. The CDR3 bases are TGTGCCATCAGTGAGGTACAGGGGGTACACGAGCAGTACTTC. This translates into CAISEVQGVHEQYF.

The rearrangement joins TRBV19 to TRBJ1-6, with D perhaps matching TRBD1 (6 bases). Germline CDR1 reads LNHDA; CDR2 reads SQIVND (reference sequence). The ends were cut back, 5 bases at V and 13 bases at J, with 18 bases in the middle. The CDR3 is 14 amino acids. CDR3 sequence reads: CASSLTGTPSPLHF. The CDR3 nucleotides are TGTGCCAGTAGTCTAACCGGGACACCTTCCCCCCTCCACTTT. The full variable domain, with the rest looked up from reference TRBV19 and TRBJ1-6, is DGGITQSPKYLFRKEGQNVTLSCEQNLNHDAMYWYRQDPGQGLRLIYYSQIVNDFQKGDIAEGYSVSREKKESFPLTVTSAQKNPTAFYLCASSLTGTPSPLHFGNGTRLTVT.

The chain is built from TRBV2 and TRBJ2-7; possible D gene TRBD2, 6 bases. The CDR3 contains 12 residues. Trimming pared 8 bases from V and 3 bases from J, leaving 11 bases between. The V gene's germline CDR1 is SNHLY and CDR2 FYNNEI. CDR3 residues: CASRDWVYEQYF. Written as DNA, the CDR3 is TGTGCCAGCCGGGACTGGGTCTACGAGCAGTACTTC.

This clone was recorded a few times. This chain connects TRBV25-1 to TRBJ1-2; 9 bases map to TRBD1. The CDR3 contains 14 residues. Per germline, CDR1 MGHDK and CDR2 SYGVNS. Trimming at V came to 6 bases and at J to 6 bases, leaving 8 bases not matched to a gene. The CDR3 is CASSLGQGYNGYTF. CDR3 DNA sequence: TGTGCCAGCAGCCTAGGACAGGGGTATAATGGCTACACCTTC.

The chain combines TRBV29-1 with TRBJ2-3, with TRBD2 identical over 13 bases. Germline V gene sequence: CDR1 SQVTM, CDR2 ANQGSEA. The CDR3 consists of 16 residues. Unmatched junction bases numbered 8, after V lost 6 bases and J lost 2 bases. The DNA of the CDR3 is TGCAGCGTGGGCCGACTAGCGGGGGGACACACAGATACGCAGTATTTT. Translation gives CSVGRLAGGHTDTQYF.

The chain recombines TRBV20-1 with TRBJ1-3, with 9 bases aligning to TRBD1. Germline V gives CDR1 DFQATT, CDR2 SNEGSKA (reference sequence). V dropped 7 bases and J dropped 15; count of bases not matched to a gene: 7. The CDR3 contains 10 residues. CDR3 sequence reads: CSVGGQGEYF. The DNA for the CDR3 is TGCAGTGTCGGGGGACAGGGAGAATATTTT.

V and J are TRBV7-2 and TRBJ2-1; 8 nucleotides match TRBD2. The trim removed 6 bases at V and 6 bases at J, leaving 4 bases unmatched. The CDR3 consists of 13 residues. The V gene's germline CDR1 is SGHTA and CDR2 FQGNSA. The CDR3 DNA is TGTGCCAGCAGACTCGGGGGGGGCAATGAGCAGTTCTTC. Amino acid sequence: CASRLGGGNEQFF. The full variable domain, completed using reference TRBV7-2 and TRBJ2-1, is GAGVSQSPSNKVTEKGKDVELRCDPISGHTALYWYRQSLGQGLEFLIYFQGNSAPDKSGLPSDRFSAERTGGSVSTLTIQRTQQEDSAVYLCASRLGGGNEQFFGPGTRLTVL.

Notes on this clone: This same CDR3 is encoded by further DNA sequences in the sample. CDR3 protein: CASSPDPAGGGYTF. DNA for the CDR3: TGTGCCAGCTCACCCGACCCGGCGGGTGGTGGCTACACCTTC. The rearrangement uses TRBV18 and TRBJ1-2, with D unresolved. V dropped 3 bases and J dropped 7 bases, with 15 bases sitting between them. Germline V gene sequence: CDR1 KGHSH, CDR2 LQKENI. The CDR3 consists of 14 residues.